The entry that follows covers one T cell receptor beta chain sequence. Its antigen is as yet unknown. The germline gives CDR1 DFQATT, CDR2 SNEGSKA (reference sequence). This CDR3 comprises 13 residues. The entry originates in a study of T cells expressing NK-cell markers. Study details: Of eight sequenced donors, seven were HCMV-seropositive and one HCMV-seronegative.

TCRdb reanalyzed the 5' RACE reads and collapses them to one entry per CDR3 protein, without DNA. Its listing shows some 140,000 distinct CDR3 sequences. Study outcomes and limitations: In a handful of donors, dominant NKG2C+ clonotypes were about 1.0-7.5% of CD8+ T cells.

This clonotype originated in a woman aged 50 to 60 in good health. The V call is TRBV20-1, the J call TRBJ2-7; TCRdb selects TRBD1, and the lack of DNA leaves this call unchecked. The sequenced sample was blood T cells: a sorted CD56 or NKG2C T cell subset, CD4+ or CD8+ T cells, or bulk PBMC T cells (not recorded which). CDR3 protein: CSANRGSGYEQYF.